The present entry profiles one T cell receptor beta chain with its context. What it binds is unknown. One end of the junction is discordant with germline, which a read error may explain. This table comes from immunoSEQ multiplex PCR, and its TCRdb copy is limited to in-frame clones, with some not included. The profile shows about 420,000 clones, around nine tenths of them singletons. The source of the sample is a study of Ad26.COV2.S vaccination and SARS-CoV-2 variants. The germline V gene has CDR1 SSHAT and CDR2 FNYEAQ (reference sequence). The CDR3 has 20 amino acids. Treatment in this sample: 15 to 20 received Ad26.COV2.S at low or high dose, single or two shots; about 5 received placebo; per-sample allocation not given. Specimen acquisition occurred on day 63 following the initial vaccine or placebo injection. Whole-study results and caveats: Total T cell responses may have been underestimated by the TCR breadth and depth analyses.

The material sequenced was peripheral blood, taken in a trial of Ad26.COV2.S vaccine versus placebo. The sequence was collected from a person between 18 and 59 years old who received the Ad26.COV2.S COVID-19 vaccine or a placebo. The chain employs TRBV7-7 and TRBJ2-7; 7 bases fit TRBD1. CDR3 in DNA: TGTGCTAGCAGCTTATTTCCCGGTTCCCCACGGGACAGTTCCTCCTACGAGCAGTACTTC. Amino acid sequence: CASSLFPGSPRDSSSYEQYF.